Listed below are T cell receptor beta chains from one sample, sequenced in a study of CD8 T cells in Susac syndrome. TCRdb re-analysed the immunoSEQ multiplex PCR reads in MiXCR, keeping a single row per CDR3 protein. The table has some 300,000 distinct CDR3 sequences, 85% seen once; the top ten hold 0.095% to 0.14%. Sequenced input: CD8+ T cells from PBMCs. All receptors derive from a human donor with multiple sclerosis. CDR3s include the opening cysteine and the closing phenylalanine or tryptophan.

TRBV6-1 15 CASSGTGSTFYEQYF
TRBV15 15 CATSRDPGEGETQYF
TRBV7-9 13 CAIQLHSKETQYF
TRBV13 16 CASSVRSGEKVETQYF
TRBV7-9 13 CASSRRTSDTQYF
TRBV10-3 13 CAISEFKGDEQFF
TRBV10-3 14 CAISDGGRWLEQYF
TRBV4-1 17 CASSSQLGQGVTGELFF
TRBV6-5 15 CASSYSTGENQPQHF
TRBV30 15 CAWSANPGQRETQYF
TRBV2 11 CASRGGYEQYF
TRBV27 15 CASSASGGSSYEQYF
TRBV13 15 CASSPQGATSGEQYF
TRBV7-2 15 CASSATSASYNEQFF
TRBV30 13 CAWSLLGNNEQFF
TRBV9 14 CASSEGGNTGELFF
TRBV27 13 CASRVAANYGYTF
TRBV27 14 CASRNQSMNTEAFF
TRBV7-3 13 CASNLTGGNEQYF
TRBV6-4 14 CASSEEAGRHEQLF
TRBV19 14 CASSIDGSYNEQFF
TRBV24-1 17 CATSDSRLATYTDTQYF
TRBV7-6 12 CASSTNTGELFF
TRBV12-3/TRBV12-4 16 CASSPTGLGGGQPQHF
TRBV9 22 CASSVSSLPFSGRTERYNEQFF
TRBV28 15 CASSFSGGRSYEQYF
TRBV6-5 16 CASSTSPGQGFYEQYF
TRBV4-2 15 CASSQETSGSHEQFF
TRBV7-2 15 CASSLASSSTYEQYF
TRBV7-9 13 CASSLPDTYEQYF
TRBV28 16 CASTRRWGPDAYEQYF
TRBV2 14 CASPRNPNGDGYTF
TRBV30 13 CAWSGQAATEAFF
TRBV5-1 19 CASSPDGRPTKYARETQYF
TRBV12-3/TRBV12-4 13 CASAGGGAGELFF
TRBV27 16 CASSLRGPPPTDTQYF
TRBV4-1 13 CASSQGEAYEQYF
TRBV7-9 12 CATGGSTKTQYF
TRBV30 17 CAWRYREGKSSGYGYTF
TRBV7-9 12 CASRDREREQYF
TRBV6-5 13 CASSWTATAEQFF
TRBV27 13 CASSWTGTTEAFF
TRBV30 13 CAWSDKDYYGYTF